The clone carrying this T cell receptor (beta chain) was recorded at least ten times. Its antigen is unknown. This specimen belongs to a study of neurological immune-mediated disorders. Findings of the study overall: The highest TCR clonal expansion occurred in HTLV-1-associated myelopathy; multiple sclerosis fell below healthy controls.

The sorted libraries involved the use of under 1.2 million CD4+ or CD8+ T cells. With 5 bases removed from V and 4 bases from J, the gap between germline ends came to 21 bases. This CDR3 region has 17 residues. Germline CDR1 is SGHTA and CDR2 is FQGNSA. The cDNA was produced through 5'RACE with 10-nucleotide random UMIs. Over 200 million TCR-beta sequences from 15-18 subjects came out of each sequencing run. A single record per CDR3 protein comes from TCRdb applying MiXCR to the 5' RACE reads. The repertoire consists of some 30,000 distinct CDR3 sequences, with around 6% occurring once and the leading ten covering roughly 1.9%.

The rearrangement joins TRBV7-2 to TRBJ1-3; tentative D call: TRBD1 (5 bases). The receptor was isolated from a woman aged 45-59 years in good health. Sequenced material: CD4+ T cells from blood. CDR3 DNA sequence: TGTGCCAGCAGCGAAATTCCGGGACGGATCGCCGGAAACACCATATATTTT. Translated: CASSEIPGRIAGNTIYF.